The T cell receptor (beta chain) under discussion was sequenced for a study of cytomegalovirus exposure and HLA in healthy donors. Turning to the study itself: A subsequent analysis stated that the 90 to 150 validation repertoires were run on the same platform as the 550 to 750 first-cohort repertoires. Study-wide results and limits: Associated with cytomegalovirus, according to the listing, were 150 to 200 TCR beta chains.

Data came from immunoSEQ multiplex PCR; TCRdb stores just in-frame clones and leaves some out. The table has approximately 76,000 clones, 94% seen once. With respect to this clone: Its antigen is not identified.

CDR3 length: 16 amino acids. Trimming cost V 6 bases and J 8 bases; bases outside gene matches: 18. The V gene's germline CDR1 is MDHEN and CDR2 SYDVKM. The sample was PBMCs. This clonotype originated in a woman aged 18-30 years in good health and CMV-seronegative. The chain employs TRBV28 and TRBJ1-2; TRBD1 matches 7 bases. The DNA for the CDR3 is TGTGCCAGCAGCGCAGCAACGCGACAGGGATTGGGCGGCTACACCTTC. This codes for CASSAATRQGLGGYTF.